This passage covers 5 T cell receptor beta chains from one sample sequenced in a study of T cells after yellow fever vaccination. TCRdb reprocessed the 5' RACE reads with MiXCR, giving one entry per CDR3 protein. The table has some 110,000 distinct CDR3 sequences, around 7.2% seen once. The sample consisted of CD4+ T cells sorted from PBMCs, taken about 49 days after the first yellow fever vaccination. The source of these receptors is a man in his late teens or twenties who received the YFV17D yellow fever vaccine.

This clonotype has ten or more counts. The chain has TRBV18 and TRBJ2-5; 7 nucleotides align to TRBD2. The germline gives CDR1 KGHSH, CDR2 LQKENI. The V gene end was trimmed by 5 bases and the J gene end by 1 base; junction bases not matched to a gene: 4. The CDR3 is 14 residues long. For the CDR3, the DNA is TGTGCCAGCTCATTCCCGGGGGGCCAAGAGACCCAGTACTTC. It specifies CASSFPGGQETQYF.

In its sample, this clonotype was seen many times. The chain recombines TRBV28 with TRBJ1-2; TRBD1 aligns across 7 bases. V shed 7 bases and J 0 bases; nucleotides not matched to a gene: 8. The germline V gene encodes CDR1 MDHEN and CDR2 SYDVKM. This CDR3 region has 15 residues. The CDR3: CASILRQGPNYGYTF. The CDR3 DNA is TGTGCCAGCATCCTCCGACAGGGCCCTAACTATGGCTACACCTTC.

This clonotype was counted at least ten times. V gene TRBV28 combines with J gene TRBJ2-1; 7 positions match TRBD2. In germline, CDR1 is MDHEN, CDR2 SYDVKM. With 4 bases clipped from V and 0 bases from J, the junction kept 0 bases outside the gene matches. The CDR3 is 14 amino acids. The chain's CDR3 is CASSWGGSYNEQFF. In DNA form, the CDR3 reads TGTGCCAGCAGTTGGGGGGGCTCCTACAATGAGCAGTTCTTC.

As to this clonotype: Given a much more abundant clone one base away, this may be a read error. The chain uses TRBV6-1 and TRBJ1-1; possible D gene TRBD1, 5 bases. This CDR3 is 14 amino acids long. V shed 6 bases and J shed 6 bases, with 17 bases lying between them. Germline V lookup: CDR1 MNHNS, CDR2 SASEGT. CDR3 amino acids: CASRPTEEGAEAFF. CDR3 nucleotides: TGTGCCAGCAGACCAACGGAGGAAGGGGCTGAAGCTTTCTTT.

Many counts were recorded for this clonotype. V usage is TRBV7-2 and J usage is TRBJ1-5; a weak D match, TRBD1 (5 bases). V lost 5 bases and J 8 bases, leaving 19 bases between the germline ends. CDR1 is SGHTA and CDR2 is FQGNSA in the germline V gene. CDR3 length equals 15 residues. The DNA of the CDR3 is TGTGCCAGCAGCCGTCAATCGGGGGACGGAGAGCCCCAGCATTTT. Translation: CASSRQSGDGEPQHF.